This TCR beta chain was profiled in a study of blood T cells in healthy people across ages (dated by TCRdb to between 2015 and 2016). Concerning the study at large: Template switching captured roughly one uniquely barcoded TCR beta cDNA molecule per two T cells in model experiments. The donors were divided into four age groups: young (average around 15 years), middle-aged (over 35), aged (around 67) and long-lived (82). Age-related changes in TCR beta repertoire diversity were measured in the study by deep sequencing normalized with unique cDNA molecular identifiers. For two donors (one aged 18 to 30 and one aged 80 or older), the study analyzed two additional independent replicas of 1 million unique cDNA reads from the same blood draw. The study at large found these results: Compared with the aged group, the long-lived group had more naive CD4+ T cells, fewer expanded clones and increased TCR diversity, a pattern suggesting age selection. Estimates of total diversity based on one million sequenced T cells were considered lower bounds and underestimates. As age increased, observed TCR beta diversity per million T cells dropped in a roughly linear way, and a significant reduction was already evident by age 40. There was a strong correlation between observed TCR beta diversity and the percentage of naive T cells measured by flow cytometry. The CMV infection status of donors was not known, potentially confounding age-related changes in expanded clonotypes. Conclusive comparison of naive and antigen-experienced compartments was prevented by the profiling of bulk unsorted PBMCs.

Comment on this clonotype: Its antigen remains undetermined. Within one base of it there is no much larger clone, and no base qualities were kept.

Library preparation employed 5' RACE. Sequencing was carried out with an Illumina HiSeq 2500. The second PCR ran for about 7 to 11 cycles and used a J-beta primer mix along with a sample-barcoded 5' primer. Each TCR beta cDNA molecule received a unique molecular identifier from a template-switch 5' adaptor carrying 12 random nucleotides. Each sample yielded at least 2.5 million CDR3-containing paired-end reads. First-strand cDNA synthesis was performed from all RNA using the Mint cDNA synthesis kit, with priming by a TRBC-specific oligonucleotide. All cDNA was treated with uracil-DNA glycosylase and then went through a first 18-cycle PCR with the universal primers M1SS and BC2_uni_R. Per the original workflow: Each sample was normalized by randomly selecting 1 million high-quality reads, each carrying a distinct molecular identifier. Reads sharing molecular identifiers were discarded rather than binned into consensus sequences. MiTCR, set to a Q25 quality threshold and the strictest error-elimination algorithm, was used for CDR3 identification, clonotype clustering and error correction. A nonparametric unseen species model with Euler transformation was used to estimate lower-bound total TCR beta diversity. The public reads were reprocessed in TCRdb via fastp at Q25 and MiXCR, keeping in-frame beta chains. Each entry is one CDR3 protein sequence, shown with its most common DNA and genes. Here the V and J calls rest on TCRdb's processing, not on the authors' analysis. The sample table records about 500,000 distinct CDR3 sequences; less than 25% of these occur just once. Of the sample, 8.7% is held by the ten largest clones.

The donors were under 40 Caucasian individuals from Russia, aged roughly 6 to 100 years, who were systemically healthy. Approximately 10 milliliters of peripheral blood were collected from each donor into EDTA-treated Vacutainer tubes. Ficoll-Paque density-gradient centrifugation was used to isolate PBMCs, with at least 6 million obtained per sample. Trizol reagent was used to extract total RNA from the PBMCs, yielding at least 5 micrograms per sample. Naive CD45RAhigh/CD27high T cell percentages were measured by flow cytometry on a PBMC aliquot from every donor. Counted from cysteine to phenylalanine, this CDR3 has 11 amino acids. Left in the record is the CDR3 DNA by itself, 33 bases read in frame from the first base. As encoded in the germline V gene (reference sequence), CDR1 is GTSNPN while CDR2 is SVGIG. The data also belong to a second study, concerning T cells of mothers and their children. As noted in the second study: Nine systemically healthy Caucasian individuals, comprising three mothers and their six children, were included as donors. cDNA synthesis consumed the entire amount of extracted RNA, loaded at approximately 1.6 ug RNA in each 15 ul reaction. In the second PCR, the M1S primer added sample barcodes and 2-4 random nucleotides. More than 9 million TCR beta CDR3 reads were obtained from each mother, and some 3.2 million reads were obtained from each child. Thymic selection shapes the output of TCR recombination in a similar way in related and unrelated pairs, and inherited differences have a minor effect. Normalized repertoire overlap in related mother-child pairs was always slightly higher than in unrelated mother-child pairs, but the difference was never significant. Persistent microchimeric T cell clones were not detected, at a sensitivity of 95 to 100 clones per million clonotypes. Deep NGS was used in the study to compare the TCR beta repertoires of mothers and children and to look for features that separate related mother-child pairs from unrelated individuals. The mean age was about 37 +/- 4 years for the mothers and around 11 +/- 4 years for the children. After adapter ligation with NEBNext reagents, the libraries were sequenced on Illumina HiSeq 2000 with 100+100 nt paired-end reads. Mother and child libraries were prepared a month apart and sequenced in separate runs to prevent cross-contamination. Between 500,000 and 2,000,000 distinct TCR beta clonotypes were identified per donor. Naive TCR beta clonotypes were estimated from low-frequency clonotypes matched to each donor's FACS-determined naive share, without sorting.

Material: blood. The sequence was obtained from a boy aged 5-17 years in good health. The chain is assembled from TRBV30 and TRBJ2-5; no D gene can be assigned with confidence. The J call may be wrong; the DNA end is better matched by TRBJ2-7. The CDR3 amino acid sequence is: CAWSVMIEQYF. The nucleotide sequence reads TGTGCCTGGAGTGTCATGATCGAGCAGTACTTC.